One and the same sample provided the 9 T cell receptor beta chains below, sequenced in a study of PD-L1 blockade in urothelial cancer. Generated by immunoSEQ multiplex PCR, the TCRdb table keeps only in-frame clones and is missing some. This table has more than 35,000 clones, more than 75% appearing once. The sequencing used PBMCs, collected around atezolizumab (anti-PD-L1) treatment. The receptor source for this set is a man aged 65-85 years with urothelial cancer.

This clone appeared once. The genes are TRBV5-1 and TRBJ2-1; D might be TRBD2 (6 bases). The CDR3 spans 14 residues. CDR1 is SGHRS, CDR2 YFSETQ, per germline. The V gene lost 10 bases and the J gene lost 1 base, with 15 bases spanning the gap. DNA of the CDR3: TGCGCCTCCACCCGGGAGTGGTCCTACAATGAGCAGTTCTTC. Protein: CASTREWSYNEQFF.

This clone came up once. This rearrangement joins TRBV28 to TRBJ2-2, with 10 bases identical to TRBD2. The CDR3 runs to 14 residues. Germline V gene data show CDR1 as MDHEN and CDR2 as SYDVKM. V lost 6 bases to trimming and J lost 4 bases; unmatched junction nucleotides: 2. The CDR3 spells CASRLAGVTGELFF. The CDR3 region has the DNA TGTGCCAGCAGGCTAGCGGGAGTCACCGGGGAGCTGTTTTTT.

A single count supports this clone. This chain links TRBV7-4 with TRBJ2-7, with TRBD2 identical over 9 bases. V shed 5 bases, J shed 2 bases, and the junction held 7 bases outside the gene matches. The CDR3 runs to 15 residues. In germline, CDR1 is SGHVT, CDR2 SQSDAQ. The CDR3 region has the DNA TGTGCCAGCAGCCTGAAGCGGGAGGATACCTACGAGCAGTACTTC. Residues: CASSLKREDTYEQYF.

This chain links TRBV5-1 with TRBJ2-7, with 11 bases identical to TRBD1. The V segment lost 3 bases and the J segment 3 bases; nucleotides outside the gene matches: 8. The germline V gene has CDR1 SGHRS and CDR2 YFSETQ. The CDR3 runs to 16 residues. In DNA form, the CDR3 reads TGCGCCAGCAGCTCGGTTTCCGGGACAGGGGGCTACGAGCAGTACTTC. It translates to CASSSVSGTGGYEQYF.

The chain recombines TRBV7-2 with TRBJ2-5; no definite D call. This CDR3 comprises 11 residues. In germline, CDR1 is SGHTA, CDR2 FQGNSA. V was trimmed by 5 bases and J by 6 bases, leaving 7 bases between them. CDR3 sequence (DNA): TGTGCCAGCAGCCCCAGTCAGACCCAGTACTTC. Translating gives CASSPSQTQYF.

V is TRBV5-1 and J is TRBJ2-2; 12 nucleotides line up with TRBD1. This CDR3 is built from 15 residues. The germline V gene encodes CDR1 SGHRS and CDR2 YFSETQ. The junction had 5 bases not matched to a gene; V was cut back by 4 bases and J by 7 bases. The CDR3 reads CASSEGQGAIGELFF. The CDR3 nucleotides are TGCGCCAGCAGCGAGGGACAGGGGGCCATCGGGGAGCTGTTTTTT.

The chain links TRBV6-6 to TRBJ1-1; no reliable D call. Germline V lookup: CDR1 MNHNY, CDR2 SVGAGI (reference sequence). This CDR3 comprises 14 residues. The V end was cut by 0 bases, the J end by 2 bases, with 7 bases between. The DNA of the CDR3 is TGTGCCAGCAGTTACTCGGAGGATAACACTGAAGCTTTCTTT. It codes for CASSYSEDNTEAFF.

The V and J genes are TRBV25-1 and TRBJ2-7, with TRBD1 as a possible D gene (5 bases). The germline V gene encodes CDR1 MGHDK and CDR2 SYGVNS. V gave up 5 bases and J gave up 1 base, with 9 bases separating them. CDR3 length equals 13 residues. The CDR3 loop is CASSTRASYEQYF. In nucleotides, the CDR3 is TGTGCCAGCAGTACCAGGGCTTCCTACGAGCAGTACTTC.

The rearrangement joins TRBV7-2 to TRBJ2-3; D remains unclear. The germline V gene has CDR1 SGHTA and CDR2 FQGNSA. CDR3 size: 14 residues. Between the trimmed V and J ends, which lost 5 bases and 3 bases, there was a span of 12 bases. The CDR3 DNA is TGTGCCAGCAGCCAGAAACCGGGTACAGATACGCAGTATTTT. This sequence encodes CASSQKPGTDTQYF.